This T cell receptor (beta chain) emerged from a study of cytomegalovirus exposure and HLA in healthy donors. Study-wide results and caveats: Later on, an analysis showed TCR association rates differing by HLA locus, with DRB1 the most and HLA-C the fewest. In an earlier analysis, in around 590 donors, most V segments appeared productive either ~90% or ~30% of the time. The sole available immune exposure information was CMV serostatus.

13 Jbeta primers and 60 Vbeta primers were used for the PCR. Method: immunoSEQ multiplex PCR; TCRdb's copy keeps in-frame clones and lacks some. The sample lists about 200,000 clones; around 79% were seen once. Details on this clone: Its antigen is unknown.

V was clipped by 1 base and J by 5 bases, with 15 bases between them. CDR3 length equals 15 residues. Germline V CDR1 and CDR2: SGHRS, YFSETQ. The clonotype comes from a man younger than 30 in good health and CMV-seronegative. The genes are TRBV5-1 and TRBJ1-1; D gene unclear. The specimen was PBMCs. Here the CDR3 reads CASSLIDLSETEAFF. DNA for the CDR3: TGCGCCAGCAGCTTGATAGATCTCTCCGAAACTGAAGCTTTCTTT.